The T cell receptor (beta chain) described here comes from a study of T-cell memory formation after mild COVID-19. The V and J ends lost 2 bases and 0 bases respectively, with 8 bases between them. The CDR3 is 15 residues long. CDR1 and CDR2 from the germline V gene are MNHEY and SVGAGI. A single record per CDR3 protein comes from TCRdb applying MiXCR to the 5' RACE reads. There are about 340,000 distinct CDR3 sequences in the sample; around a sixth occur only once, and about 20% lies in the top ten. This clonotype appeared a few times. Its antigen is as yet unknown. General study findings and limits: Clones which contracted sat mainly in CM and EM if CD4+, and in EMRA if CD8+.

Sequencing was done on a sample of PBMCs or a T cell subset sorted from them (not recorded which). The source is a man younger than 35 who had mild COVID-19 (a few samples of this study predate the infection). Cell type and time point are not known. The V gene is TRBV6-5, the J gene TRBJ2-4; D is uncertain. CDR3: CASSYGPAAKNIQYF. In DNA, the CDR3 is TGTGCCAGCAGTTACGGACCCGCAGCCAAAAACATTCAGTACTTC.